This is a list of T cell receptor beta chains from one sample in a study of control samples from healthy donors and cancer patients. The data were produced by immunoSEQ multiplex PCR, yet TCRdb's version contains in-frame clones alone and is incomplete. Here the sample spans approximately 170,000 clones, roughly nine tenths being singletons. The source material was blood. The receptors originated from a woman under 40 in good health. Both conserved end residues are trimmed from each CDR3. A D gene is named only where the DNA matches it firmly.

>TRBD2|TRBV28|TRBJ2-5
ASSLWSSGRVQETQY
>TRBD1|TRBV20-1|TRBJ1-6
SASPGGTGGRNSPLH
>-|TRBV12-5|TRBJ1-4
ASGLEGATNEKLF
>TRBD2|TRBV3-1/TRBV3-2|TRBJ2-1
ASSQGLAGGRVEQF
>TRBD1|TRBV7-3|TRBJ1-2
ASSRDRRYGYT
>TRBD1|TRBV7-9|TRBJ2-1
ASSQQGANEQF
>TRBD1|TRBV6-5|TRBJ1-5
ASSYGQGADQPQH
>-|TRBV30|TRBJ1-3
AWRGFHSGNTIY
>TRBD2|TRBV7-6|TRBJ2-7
ASSVAGGPHEQY
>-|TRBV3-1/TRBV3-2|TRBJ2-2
ASSQVARYHTGELF
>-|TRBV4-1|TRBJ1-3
ASSLLASGNTIY
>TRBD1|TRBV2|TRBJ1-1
ASGRQGYTEAF
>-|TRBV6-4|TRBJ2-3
ASSEAGTDTQY
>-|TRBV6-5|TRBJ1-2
ASSYSRATNYGYT
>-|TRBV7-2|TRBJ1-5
ASSLAGGGNQPQH
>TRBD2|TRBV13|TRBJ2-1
ASSYHPLAGGYNEQF
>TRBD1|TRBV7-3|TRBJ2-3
ASSLMGTGTDTQY
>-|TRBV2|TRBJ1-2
ASSPGYT
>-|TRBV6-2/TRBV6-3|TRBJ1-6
ASSLGNSPLH
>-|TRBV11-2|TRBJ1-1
ASSLWGYTEAF
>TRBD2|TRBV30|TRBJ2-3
AWGLAGGTDTQY
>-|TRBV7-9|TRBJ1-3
ASSLGQGNTIY
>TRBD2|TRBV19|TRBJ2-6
ASTLTSGRTNSGANVLT
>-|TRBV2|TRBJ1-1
ASSAGTRGSEAF
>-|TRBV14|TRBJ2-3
ASSQGSGFITDTQY
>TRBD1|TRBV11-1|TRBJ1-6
ASSFRDRGPNSPLH
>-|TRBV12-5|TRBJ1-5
ASGLDEQPQH
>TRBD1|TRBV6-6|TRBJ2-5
ASRDRGKETQY
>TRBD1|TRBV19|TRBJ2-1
ASSIGTGYNEQF
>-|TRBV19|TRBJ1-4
ASSTGATNEKLF
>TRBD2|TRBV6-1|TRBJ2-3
ASSEISGGSDTQY
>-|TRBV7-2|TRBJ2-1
ASSSTNYNEQF
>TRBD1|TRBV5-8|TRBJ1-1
ASSRGTGNTEAF
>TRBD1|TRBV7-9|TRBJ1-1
ASSRDREGTEAF
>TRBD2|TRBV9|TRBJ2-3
ASSPDRLAGGDTQY
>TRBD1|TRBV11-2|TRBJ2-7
ASSAGTGAGEQY
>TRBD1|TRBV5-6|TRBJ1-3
ASSLTGAGNTIY
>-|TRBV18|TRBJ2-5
ASSPRQAETQY
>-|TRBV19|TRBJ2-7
ASSIVALPTYEQY
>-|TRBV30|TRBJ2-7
AWSRGHRSSYEQY
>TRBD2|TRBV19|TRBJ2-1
ASSPGLAGGDEQF
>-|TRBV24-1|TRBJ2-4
ATSDFDIQY
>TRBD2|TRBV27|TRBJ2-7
ASSPGLAVSYEQY
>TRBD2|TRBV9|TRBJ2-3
ASSVGLAGGDTQY
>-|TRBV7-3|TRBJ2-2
ASSLGPGELF
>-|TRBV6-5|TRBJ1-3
ASSYGGSGNTIY